Here is one T cell receptor beta chain with its context. The antigen remains unidentified. Trimming took 5 bases from V and 6 from J; bases not matched to a gene: 6. The CDR3 loop spans 14 amino acids. CDR1 SGHVS and CDR2 FQNEAQ come from the germline V gene. TCRdb's table, derived via immunoSEQ multiplex PCR, lists solely in-frame clones and lacks some. The sample lists 330,000 or so clones, approximately 79% seen once, with 10% in the top ten. The sample originates from a study of shared clonotypes between healthy human individuals. Whole-study results and caveats: Researchers sampled blood only, noting tissue repertoires likely differ. Naive subsets, compared against memory subsets, generally had larger estimated richness values.

This chain joins TRBV7-8 and TRBJ2-7; TRBD1 matches 11 bases. The sequencing sample was made of memory CD4+ T cells sorted from blood. Sample subset: CD45RA-negative fraction. This receptor was obtained from a man younger than 45 in good health. The CDR3 sequence is CASSLDGTGGEQYF. CDR3 coding DNA: TGTGCCAGCAGCCTGGACGGGACAGGGGGCGAGCAGTACTTC.